Listed below are T cell receptor beta chains from one sample, sequenced in a study of T cells after yellow fever vaccination. MiXCR, run by TCRdb on the 5' RACE reads, gives a single entry per CDR3 protein. The table records 300,000 to 400,000 distinct CDR3 sequences, roughly 4% of them present only once. The specimen was PBMCs, collected 5 days after the yellow fever booster vaccination. All receptors come from a man aged 18 to 30 who received the YFV17D yellow fever vaccine. Each CDR3 is given with its conserved first and last residue. The D gene is left open where the match is weak. Clone sizes are given selectively: once, few, many, or a class where the clone is expanded.

size: .; J: TRBJ1-5; D: .; V: TRBV7-2; DNA: TGTGCCAGCAGCTTAGCGGCAGGAAGGGAGCCCCAGCATTTT; CDR3: CASSLAAGREPQHF
size: many; J: TRBJ1-2; D: TRBD1; V: TRBV20-1; DNA: TGCAGTGCTAGAGACTACAGGGGACATGGCTACACCTTC; CDR3: CSARDYRGHGYTF
size: .; J: TRBJ2-7; D: .; V: TRBV5-6; DNA: TGTGCCAGCAATTGGAACGGATACGAGCAGTACTTC; CDR3: CASNWNGYEQYF
size: many; J: TRBJ2-5; D: TRBD1; V: TRBV18; DNA: TGTGCCAGCTCACCGTTTTCAGGACAGGGAGAGACCCAGTACTTC; CDR3: CASSPFSGQGETQYF
size: .; J: TRBJ1-4; D: .; V: TRBV12-3/TRBV12-4; DNA: TGTGCCAGCAGTTTAGTCCCCTGGGGAAAACTGTTTTTT; CDR3: CASSLVPWGKLFF
size: few; J: TRBJ2-3; D: .; V: TRBV5-6; DNA: TGTGCCAGCAGCTCCCGGGGGTGGACTAGCACAGATACGCAGTATTTT; CDR3: CASSSRGWTSTDTQYF
size: .; J: TRBJ1-4; D: .; V: TRBV4-2; DNA: TGTGCCAGCAGCCAAGATCTAAAGGTCAGAGAAAAACTGTTTTTT; CDR3: CASSQDLKVREKLFF
size: few; J: TRBJ2-2; D: .; V: TRBV7-6; DNA: TGTGCCAGCCTCGTGACCGAGACCGGGGAGCTGTTTTTT; CDR3: CASLVTETGELFF
size: few; J: TRBJ2-1; D: TRBD2; V: TRBV20-1; DNA: TGCAGTGCTAGAACTCGGACTAGCGGGGGGGATAGCTCCTACAATGAGCAGTTCTTC; CDR3: CSARTRTSGGDSSYNEQFF
size: many; J: TRBJ2-1; D: TRBD2; V: TRBV12-3/TRBV12-4; DNA: TGTGCCAGCAACATAGCGGGGGGGCACTACAATGAGCAGTTCTTC; CDR3: CASNIAGGHYNEQFF
size: few; J: TRBJ2-1; D: .; V: TRBV12-3/TRBV12-4; DNA: TGTGCCAGCAGTCGCACCGGGTCAGCCTACAATGAGCAGTTCTTC; CDR3: CASSRTGSAYNEQFF
size: many; J: TRBJ2-7; D: .; V: TRBV29-1; DNA: TGCAGCGTTATAGTCAGGTCATACTACGAGCAGTACTTC; CDR3: CSVIVRSYYEQYF
size: few; J: TRBJ2-3; D: TRBD1; V: TRBV7-2; DNA: TGTGCCAGCAGCTTCCCCTGGACAGGGGGACCTACAGATACGCAGTATTTT; CDR3: CASSFPWTGGPTDTQYF
size: .; J: TRBJ1-5; D: .; V: TRBV12-3/TRBV12-4; DNA: TGTGCCAGCAGCCTTAACATGCAGCCCCAGCATTTT; CDR3: CASSLNMQPQHF
size: many; J: TRBJ1-3; D: TRBD1; V: TRBV4-2; DNA: TGTGCCAGCAGCCAGTGGCAGGGGGCCTCTGGAAACACCATATATTTT; CDR3: CASSQWQGASGNTIYF
size: .; J: TRBJ1-2; D: TRBD1; V: TRBV20-1; DNA: TGCAGTGCGCCGGACAGGGGGCAAGTTTCCTATGGCTACACCTTC; CDR3: CSAPDRGQVSYGYTF
size: .; J: TRBJ2-7; D: TRBD1; V: TRBV7-9; DNA: TGTGCCAGCAGCTTAGCGGGAGGGACAGGGGACGAGCAGTACTTC; CDR3: CASSLAGGTGDEQYF
size: few; J: TRBJ2-3; D: .; V: TRBV10-2; DNA: TGCGCCAGCAGAGCTCCTGGGGCGGGGAATACGCAGTATTTT; CDR3: CASRAPGAGNTQYF
size: few; J: TRBJ1-1; D: TRBD1; V: TRBV10-3; DNA: TGTGCCATGGACAGGGTAAGGAACACTGAAGCTTTCTTT; CDR3: CAMDRVRNTEAFF
size: few; J: TRBJ1-2; D: .; V: TRBV4-1; DNA: TGCGCCAGCAGCCAAGGGGTAGGGTTGATAGGCTACACCTTC; CDR3: CASSQGVGLIGYTF
size: few; J: TRBJ2-2; D: .; V: TRBV27; DNA: TGTGCCAGCGCAACCTTCACCGGGGAGCTGTTTTTT; CDR3: CASATFTGELFF
size: .; J: TRBJ1-1; D: TRBD1; V: TRBV20-1; DNA: TGCAGTGCTAGAGATCGGGTAACAGGGGGTTCTCTGAGAGCTTTCTTT; CDR3: CSARDRVTGGSLRAFF
size: many; J: TRBJ2-7; D: TRBD1; V: TRBV7-9; DNA: TGTGCCAGCAGCGGAGGACAGGGTAGTAGGGAGCAGTACTTC; CDR3: CASSGGQGSREQYF
size: few; J: TRBJ1-5; D: TRBD1; V: TRBV5-5; DNA: TGTGCCAGCAGCGTCGACAGGGTCCAGCCCCAGCATTTT; CDR3: CASSVDRVQPQHF
size: many; J: TRBJ2-7; D: .; V: TRBV7-2; DNA: TGTGCCAGCAGCGGAGGCGCCGAGCAGTACTTC; CDR3: CASSGGAEQYF
size: many; J: TRBJ2-5; D: .; V: TRBV9; DNA: TGTGCCAGCAGCGTCAAACCCCAGGAGACCCAGTACTTC; CDR3: CASSVKPQETQYF
size: many; J: TRBJ1-2; D: .; V: TRBV6-1; DNA: TGTGCCAGCAGTGGTTTACAGGGCCTGGAGGGCTACACCTTC; CDR3: CASSGLQGLEGYTF
size: .; J: TRBJ2-2; D: .; V: TRBV11-2; DNA: TGTGCCAGCAGCTATACCCCCACCGGGGAGCTGTTTTTT; CDR3: CASSYTPTGELFF
size: .; J: TRBJ1-5; D: TRBD1; V: TRBV6-1; DNA: TGTGCCATTTCGGACAGGGGGCACGGGTACAAGCCCCAGCATTTT; CDR3: CAISDRGHGYKPQHF
size: .; J: TRBJ1-1; D: .; V: TRBV18; DNA: TGTGCCAGCTCACCATCGAAAGCTAACGGTGAAGCTTTCTTT; CDR3: CASSPSKANGEAFF
size: few; J: TRBJ2-7; D: .; V: TRBV5-6; DNA: TGTGCCAGCAGCTTTTCTACGGGCTACGAGCAGTACTTC; CDR3: CASSFSTGYEQYF
size: many; J: TRBJ1-1; D: .; V: TRBV30; DNA: TGTGCCTGGAGTGACGGGAACACTGAAGCTTTCTTT; CDR3: CAWSDGNTEAFF
size: few; J: TRBJ2-3; D: .; V: TRBV7-8; DNA: TGTGCCAGCAGCTTAGAGAGCCCAGGGACGGGGACAAATACGCAGTATTTT; CDR3: CASSLESPGTGTNTQYF
size: .; J: TRBJ2-7; D: .; V: TRBV3-1; DNA: TGTGCCAGCAGCCAAAAGGGGCATGTCTACGAGCAGTACTTC; CDR3: CASSQKGHVYEQYF
size: many; J: TRBJ1-5; D: .; V: TRBV21-1; DNA: TGTGCCAGCAGCAAAGTTTTAAGGCGGCAGGGAGATCAGCCCCAGCATTTT; CDR3: CASSKVLRRQGDQPQHF
size: .; J: TRBJ1-2; D: .; V: TRBV14; DNA: TGTGCCAGCAGCCCGGGAAAGAACTATGGCTACACCTTC; CDR3: CASSPGKNYGYTF
size: few; J: TRBJ1-5; D: .; V: TRBV4-3; DNA: TGCGCCAGCAGCCAAGAAGGGGGGGGGCATCAGCCCCAGCATTTT; CDR3: CASSQEGGGHQPQHF
size: .; J: TRBJ1-6; D: .; V: TRBV20-1; DNA: TGCAGTGCTAGAGGGGGGCGGGCGGCCCTCTCCTATAATTCTCCCCTCCACTTT; CDR3: CSARGGRAALSYNSPLHF
size: .; J: TRBJ1-5; D: .; V: TRBV9; DNA: TGTGCCAGCAGCTCGGACGGGGGTAGCAATCAGCCCCAGCATTTT; CDR3: CASSSDGGSNQPQHF
size: .; J: TRBJ1-5; D: .; V: TRBV29-1; DNA: TGCAGCGTTGGGGGGCCGGAGCAGCCCCAGCATTTT; CDR3: CSVGGPEQPQHF
size: .; J: TRBJ2-1; D: TRBD1; V: TRBV29-1; DNA: TGCAGCGGAGGGACAGGAGGCTCCTACAATGAGCAGTTCTTC; CDR3: CSGGTGGSYNEQFF
size: few; J: TRBJ1-1; D: .; V: TRBV21-1; DNA: TGTGCCAGCAGGAGCCGCACGGGACAGGTCGTTTTTGAAGCTTTCTTT; CDR3: CASRSRTGQVVFEAFF
size: many; J: TRBJ2-3; D: .; V: TRBV5-1; DNA: TGCGCCAGCAGCTCCGGGACTTCTCAGGTCACGCAGTATTTT; CDR3: CASSSGTSQVTQYF
size: many; J: TRBJ2-2; D: .; V: TRBV15; DNA: TGTGCCACCAGCTTTAGGGGAACCGGGGAGCTGTTTTTT; CDR3: CATSFRGTGELFF
size: .; J: TRBJ2-7; D: TRBD1; V: TRBV11-2; DNA: TGTGCCAGCAGGGACGCGAGGACAGGGAATTACGAGCAGTACTTC; CDR3: CASRDARTGNYEQYF
size: many; J: TRBJ2-1; D: .; V: TRBV7-8; DNA: TGTGCCAGCAGCTTAAAGGTTTCCTACAATGAGCAGTTCTTC; CDR3: CASSLKVSYNEQFF
size: many; J: TRBJ1-2; D: .; V: TRBV11-2; DNA: TGTGCCAGCAGCCGACAAGAGCAATCCTCTGGCTACACCTTC; CDR3: CASSRQEQSSGYTF
size: few; J: TRBJ2-2; D: .; V: TRBV29-1; DNA: TGCAGCGTTGAAGGCCAGGGGTACACCGGGGAGCTGTTTTTT; CDR3: CSVEGQGYTGELFF